Listed here are 20 T cell receptor beta chains from one sample, sequenced in a study of technical replicates of blood from a few donors. The method was immunoSEQ multiplex PCR; TCRdb's version includes in-frame clones alone and lacks a portion of them. The sample shows about 98,000 clones, about 94% of them seen only once. The sample was T cells isolated from PBMCs. The origin of the receptors is a human donor in good health.

This chain uses TRBV6-1 with TRBJ1-2; tentative D call: TRBD1 (6 bases). V was trimmed by 6 bases and J by 0 bases, leaving 14 bases between them. The CDR3 totals 15 residues. CDR1 is MNHNS and CDR2 is SASEGT in the germline V gene. The CDR3 sequence is CASSPSRGANYGYTF. The CDR3 DNA reads as TGTGCCAGCAGCCCTAGCAGGGGAGCTAACTATGGCTACACCTTC.

The chain joins TRBV7-2 to TRBJ1-5, with TRBD1 matching over 8 bases. The CDR3 is 15 amino acids. J lost 4 bases, V lost 5 bases, and 7 bases had no gene match. The germline gives CDR1 SGHTA, CDR2 FQGNSA. CDR3 in amino acids: CASSPGQVFNQPQHF. CDR3 nucleotide sequence: TGTGCCAGCAGCCCGGGACAGGTCTTTAATCAGCCCCAGCATTTT.

The chain carries TRBV28 and TRBJ1-1, with a possible D match to TRBD1 (5 bases). V was clipped by 6 bases and J by 4 bases, with 15 bases between them. CDR3 size: 14 residues. CDR1 is MDHEN, CDR2 SYDVKM, per germline. The CDR3 DNA reads TGTGCCAGCAGAGCGGGTGGGGGGAGCACTGAAGCTTTCTTT. It is translated as CASRAGGGSTEAFF.

Turning to this clone: Other nucleotide sequences in the sample specify the same CDR3. The V gene is TRBV30, the J gene TRBJ2-5, with no clear D. The germline V gene encodes CDR1 GTSNPN and CDR2 SVGIG (reference sequence). This CDR3 has 12 amino acids. Trimming shortened V by 1 base and J by 0 bases, and 3 bases separated the two germline ends. CDR3 coding DNA: TGTGCCTGGAGTGCAAACCAAGAGACCCAGTACTTC. It specifies CAWSANQETQYF.

The CDR3 region has the DNA TGTGCCAGCAGCTTAGCGGGACAGGCGGGCGAGCAGTACTTC. Residues: CASSLAGQAGEQYF. V usage is TRBV7-6 and J usage is TRBJ2-7; 8 bases fit TRBD1. From germline, CDR1 is SGHVS and CDR2 FNYEAQ. This CDR3 comprises 14 residues. Unmatched junction bases numbered 4, after V lost 0 bases and J lost 6 bases. Using reference TRBV7-6 and TRBJ2-7 for the parts outside the CDR3, the full variable domain is GAGVSQSPRYKVTKRGQDVALRCDPISGHVSLYWYRQALGQGPEFLTYFNYEAQQDKSGLPNDRFSAERPEGSISTLTIQRTEQRDSAMYRCASSLAGQAGEQYFGPGTRLTVT.

The chain links TRBV21-1 to TRBJ1-6; the table's D gene call, TRBD1, was not cross checked with the DNA. TRBV21-1 is flagged as a pseudogene. This CDR3 is 17 amino acids long. The CDR3 sequence is CASSADRASSYNSPLHF. As DNA, the CDR3 is TGTGCCAGCAGCGCGGACAGAGCAAGCTCCTATAATTCACCCCTCCACTTT.

The rearrangement uses TRBV5-1 and TRBJ2-5, with D perhaps TRBD1 (6 bases). The CDR3 extends over 15 amino acids. Per the germline V gene, CDR1 is SGHRS and CDR2 is YFSETQ. V was cut by 0 bases and J by 4 bases, with 13 bases left in between. CDR3 nucleotides: TGCGCCAGCAGCTTGGCCTCAGGGGTTGGAGAGACCCAGTACTTC. Its translation: CASSLASGVGETQYF. Full variable domain (rest looked up from reference TRBV5-1 and TRBJ2-5): KAGVTQTPRYLIKTRGQQVTLSCSPISGHRSVSWYQQTPGQGLQFLFEYFSETQRNKGNFPGRFSGRQFSNSRSEMNVSTLELGDSALYLCASSLASGVGETQYFGPGTRLLVL.

The rearrangement joins TRBV7-9 to TRBJ2-5; 9 nucleotides agree with TRBD1. The J segment lost 5 bases and the V segment lost 4 bases, leaving 5 bases of the junction unmatched. Germline-derived CDR1 and CDR2 are SEHNR and FQNEAQ (reference sequence). The CDR3 is made up of 14 amino acids. The CDR3 coding sequence is TGTGCCAGCAGCTCCCGGGACAGGGTCGAGACCCAGTACTTC. Amino acid sequence: CASSSRDRVETQYF.

The rearrangement uses TRBV29-1 and TRBJ2-7; D call uncertain. Germline V CDR1 and CDR2: SQVTM, ANQGSEA. The CDR3 sequence is 13 residues long. Trimming removed 4 bases from V and 7 bases from J, with 17 bases in between. The CDR3 DNA is TGCAGCGTTGGAAAGCGAGGCGAGATGGAGCAGTACTTC. Its translation is CSVGKRGEMEQYF.

V and J are TRBV5-6 and TRBJ2-3; D is ambiguous. The CDR3 is 14 residues long. Trimming removed 2 bases at V and 1 base at J, with 8 bases between. Germline CDR1 SGHDT, CDR2 YYEEEE. The CDR3 DNA follows: TGTGCCAGCAGCTTACACCGGGGCACAGATACGCAGTATTTT. Translating it yields CASSLHRGTDTQYF.

The CDR3 loop is CASSPGQGARSSSYEQYF. In DNA form, the CDR3 reads TGTGCCAGCAGCCCGGGACAGGGGGCGAGGTCGAGCTCCTACGAGCAGTACTTC. The J gene is TRBJ2-7, the V gene TRBV21-1; TRBD1 is the table's D call and was not checked against the DNA. TRBV21-1 is a recognized pseudogene. CDR3 length equals 18 residues.

The chain carries TRBV7-9 and TRBJ1-5; 7 bases line up with TRBD1. From germline, CDR1 is SEHNR and CDR2 FQNEAQ (reference sequence). CDR3 length: 14 residues. Trimming at V came to 1 base and at J to 9 bases, leaving 6 bases not matched to a gene. CDR3 in amino acids: CASSLGSGGSPQHF. CDR3 DNA sequence: TGTGCCAGCAGCTTAGGATCAGGGGGTTCGCCCCAGCATTTT. The whole variable domain, filled in from reference TRBV7-9 and TRBJ1-5, reads DTGVSQNPRHKITKRGQNVTFRCDPISEHNRLYWYRQTLGQGPEFLTYFQNEAQLEKSRLLSDRFSAERPKGSFSTLEIQRTEQGDSAMYLCASSLGSGGSPQHFGDGTRLSIL.

The chain carries TRBV12-5 and TRBJ1-2; 8 bases are shared with TRBD1. Germline CDR1 reads LGHNT; CDR2 reads FRNRAP. The CDR3 covers 17 residues. V was pared by 6 bases and J by 2 bases, with 14 bases of the junction left unmatched. The CDR3 nucleotides are TGTGCTAGTGGACAAACGACAGGGGCACCCTCGAACTATGGCTACACCTTC. Translation: CASGQTTGAPSNYGYTF.

The chain couples TRBV10-3 to TRBJ2-5; 11 nucleotides agree with TRBD2. V shed 4 bases and J 1 base; nucleotides not matched to a gene: 2. This CDR3 is built from 15 residues. The germline V gene encodes CDR1 ENHRY and CDR2 SYGVKD. In DNA form, the CDR3 reads TGTGCCATCAGTGGGACTAGCGGGCCCCAAGAGACCCAGTACTTC. Translating it yields CAISGTSGPQETQYF.

V usage is TRBV6-4 and J usage is TRBJ2-1; a weak D match, TRBD2 (5 bases). Germline V gene sequence: CDR1 MRHNA, CDR2 SNTAGT. V was trimmed by 4 bases and J by 8 bases, leaving 15 bases between them. This CDR3 spans 14 amino acids. The CDR3 region is CASSARLSLDEQFF. The CDR3 DNA reads as TGTGCCAGCAGTGCCAGACTATCCCTCGATGAGCAGTTCTTC.

This clone has only a few counts. The rearrangement joins TRBV4-1 to TRBJ1-1; D is possibly TRBD1 (6 bases). Germline assignment: CDR1 MGHRA and CDR2 YSYEKL. V lost 3 bases and J 4 bases, leaving 18 bases between the germline ends. This CDR3 spans 16 amino acids. CDR3: CASSQVDMGATTEAFF. The DNA of the CDR3 is TGCGCCAGCAGCCAGGTGGATATGGGGGCGACCACTGAAGCTTTCTTT.

DNA for the CDR3: TGTGCCTGCCACACGTCGCTCAATCAGCCCCAGCATTTT. It translates to CACHTSLNQPQHF. The chain recombines TRBV19 with TRBJ1-5; D is uncertain. The V and J ends lost 11 bases and 3 bases respectively, with 14 bases between them. The CDR3 is 13 residues long. CDR1 LNHDA and CDR2 SQIVND come from the germline V gene (reference sequence). The variable domain in full, with the rest retrieved from reference TRBV19 and TRBJ1-5, is DGGITQSPKYLFRKEGQNVTLSCEQNLNHDAMYWYRQDPGQGLRLIYYSQIVNDFQKGDIAEGYSVSREKKESFPLTVTSAQKNPTAFYLCACHTSLNQPQHFGDGTRLSIL.

The chain joins TRBV11-2 to TRBJ2-7; perhaps TRBD1 as D (6 bases). The V and J ends lost 1 base and 3 bases respectively, with 10 bases between them. CDR1 and CDR2 from the germline V gene are SGHAT and FQNNGV. The length of the CDR3 is 14 residues. The CDR3 spells CASSLAGVIYEQYF. The CDR3 region has the DNA TGTGCCAGCAGCTTAGCAGGGGTAATCTACGAGCAGTACTTC.

The chain links TRBV7-6 to TRBJ2-3, with 8 positions matching TRBD1. Germline lookup yields CDR1 SGHVS and CDR2 FNYEAQ. V gave up 1 base and J gave up 2 bases; unmatched junction bases: 11. The CDR3 spans 18 residues. The CDR3 protein is CASSLVAFWGQDTDTQYF. The CDR3 coding sequence is TGTGCCAGCAGCTTAGTAGCTTTTTGGGGACAGGACACAGATACGCAGTATTTT.

The chain employs TRBV10-2 and TRBJ2-1; TRBD2 aligns across 10 bases. Germline CDR1 and CDR2: WSHSY and SAAADI. The CDR3 is 18 amino acids. V lost 4 bases and J lost 1; bases outside the gene matches: 10. CDR3 bases: TGCGCCAGCAGTGGCGAGCGGGAGGGACTTGCGTCCTACAATGAGCAGTTCTTC. Encoded protein: CASSGEREGLASYNEQFF.